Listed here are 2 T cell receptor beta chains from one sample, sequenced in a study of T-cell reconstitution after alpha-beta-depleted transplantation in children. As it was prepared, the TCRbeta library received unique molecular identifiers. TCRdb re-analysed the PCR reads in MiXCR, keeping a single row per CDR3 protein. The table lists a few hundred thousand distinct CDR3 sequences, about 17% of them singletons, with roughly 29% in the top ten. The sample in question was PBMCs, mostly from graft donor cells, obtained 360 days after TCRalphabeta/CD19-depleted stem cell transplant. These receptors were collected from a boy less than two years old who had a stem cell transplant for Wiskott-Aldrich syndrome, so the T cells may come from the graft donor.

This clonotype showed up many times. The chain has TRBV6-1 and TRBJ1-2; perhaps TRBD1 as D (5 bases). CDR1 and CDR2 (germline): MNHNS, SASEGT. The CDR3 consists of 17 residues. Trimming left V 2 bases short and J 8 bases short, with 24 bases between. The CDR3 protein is CASSEYTRGVIGTGYTF. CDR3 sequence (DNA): TGTGCCAGCAGTGAATATACTCGGGGGGTAATTGGTACGGGCTACACCTTC.

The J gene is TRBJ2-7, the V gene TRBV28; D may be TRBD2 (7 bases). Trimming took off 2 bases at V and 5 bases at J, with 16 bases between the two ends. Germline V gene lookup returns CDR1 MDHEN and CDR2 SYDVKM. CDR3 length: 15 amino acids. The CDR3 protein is CASSLIGGGGDEQYF. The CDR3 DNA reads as TGTGCCAGCAGTTTAATTGGGGGAGGGGGGGACGAGCAGTACTTC.